This TCR beta chain was captured by sequencing in a study of long-term antiretroviral therapy in people with HIV. Study overall: The earliest samples came about a decade before the 2015 immediate-ART recommendation.

The study, taken as a whole, reports: Transplant donor controls retained higher diversity, though diversity increased after ART. Specimens of blood were obtained during 2004 to 2017, possibly under older ART regimens. Repertoires from HIV showed CDR3 length ranges narrower than those of controls.

With 8 bases removed from V and 7 bases from J, the gap between germline ends came to 9 bases. The CDR3 length is 12 residues. In germline, CDR1 is MNHNS, CDR2 SASEGT. At survey level, the immunoSEQ assay was run in its v3.0 version. This table comes from immunoSEQ multiplex PCR, and its TCRdb copy is limited to in-frame clones, with some not included. Counted here are around 33,000 clones, 82% occurring once; the ten biggest clones make up over 10%. A word on this clone: Its antigen is currently unknown.

The source of this sequence is a man between 18 and 29 years old with HIV. V and J are TRBV6-1 and TRBJ1-6; unclear D gene. The material was unsorted PBMCs, obtained 0.3 years after starting antiretroviral therapy. CDR3 in DNA: TGTGCCAGCGGGATGGGGAATTCACCCCTCCACTTT. It is translated as CASGMGNSPLHF.